This TCR beta chain was recovered during a study of CD8 T cells in ankylosing spondylitis. Broader study findings: A motif of eight highly homologous TCR beta variants was seen as apparently characteristic of ankylosing spondylitis blood. From matched ankylosing spondylitis synovial fluid, disease-linked clones were reportedly recovered at significantly enriched levels.

About this clonotype: What it binds is not known.

Quantitative barcoded 5'-RACE was used to prepare TCR beta libraries. MiXCR, run by TCRdb on the 5' RACE reads, gives a single entry per CDR3 protein. Here the sample spans some 270,000 distinct CDR3 sequences, under 20% being singletons. Germline CDR1 is MNHNS and CDR2 is SASEGT. Trimming removed 10 bases at V and 5 bases at J, with 11 bases between. There are 12 residues in the CDR3. The sequenced sample consisted of blood, either unsorted or a sorted T cell fraction (not recorded which). This chain links TRBV6-1 with TRBJ2-2; unclear D gene. This receptor was obtained from a male donor with ankylosing spondylitis or in good health (not recorded which). The CDR3 DNA reads as TGTGCCACCCCTTGGCCAACCGGGGAGCTGTTTTTT. As protein: CATPWPTGELFF.